Reported below is one T cell receptor (beta chain). Its antigen remains unidentified. This CDR3 comprises 22 residues. Germline CDR1 reads LGHDT; CDR2 reads YNNKEL (reference sequence). Between the trimmed V and J ends, which lost 0 bases and 0 bases, there was a span of 30 bases. The data derive from a study of T cell responses to AZD1222 COVID-19 vaccine. Regarding the study as a whole: Close to half of all spike-specific TCRs reportedly target regions of the variants that are unmutated.

The assay was immunoSEQ multiplex PCR, and TCRdb's table has in-frame clones only and misses some. The sample lists some 140,000 clones, around nine tenths occurring once. The rearrangement links TRBV3-1 (or the pseudogene TRBV3-2) to TRBJ2-7; D perhaps matches TRBD2 (8 bases). The receptor was isolated from an adult in good health. The sequences come from peripheral blood, collected on day 0 of AZD1222 vaccination. The CDR3 sequence is CASSQECRQGFSGAGVSYEQYF. The CDR3 DNA follows: TGTGCCAGCAGCCAAGAATGCAGACAGGGATTTAGCGGAGCGGGGGTCTCCTACGAGCAGTACTTC.